These 20 T cell receptor beta chains were all obtained from the same sample, sequenced in a study of blood T cell repertoires in COVID-19. The protocol was immunoSEQ multiplex PCR, while the TCRdb copy is restricted to in-frame clones and leaves out a portion. The sample has around 100,000 clones; approximately 86% are singletons. Sample: PBMCs or T cells enriched from blood (not recorded which). These receptors all come from a woman aged 50 to 65 who had recovered from COVID-19.

This rearrangement joins TRBV24-1 to TRBJ1-5; no clear D. Germline V gene sequence: CDR1 KGHDR, CDR2 SFDVKD. The V and J ends lost 3 bases and 0 bases respectively, with 8 bases between them. CDR3 length: 15 amino acids. CDR3 in amino acids: CATSDPRLSNQPQHF. CDR3 in DNA: TGTGCCACCAGTGATCCCCGTCTTAGCAATCAGCCCCAGCATTTT.

The chain links TRBV1 to TRBJ2-1; TRBD2 was called by the table and not checked on the DNA. TRBV1 is given as a pseudogene. The CDR3 sequence is 21 residues long. The chain's CDR3 is CTSSQNRTGTGGLSSYNEQFF. The CDR3 DNA reads TGCACCAGCAGCCAAAACCGGACTGGTACGGGGGGCCTTAGCTCCTACAATGAGCAGTTCTTC.

This rearrangement joins TRBV7-8 to TRBJ2-1, with D possibly matching TRBD2 (5 bases). The germline V gene encodes CDR1 SGHVS and CDR2 FQNEAQ. V shed 4 bases and J shed 3 bases, with 10 bases lying between them. The CDR3 contains 14 residues. DNA of the CDR3: TGTGCCAGCAGCTCCCGACTAAACTACAATGAGCAGTTCTTC. It encodes CASSSRLNYNEQFF.

The count of this clone is one. The rearrangement joins TRBV29-1 to TRBJ2-5; 9 bases match TRBD1. The V gene's germline CDR1 is SQVTM and CDR2 ANQGSEA. V dropped 3 bases and J dropped 6; count of bases not matched to a gene: 5. The CDR3 runs 13 residues. In DNA form, the CDR3 reads TGCAGCGTTGACCGACAGGGGGGAAAGACCCAGTACTTC. It codes for CSVDRQGGKTQYF.

This chain connects TRBV20-1 to TRBJ1-2; D is unclear. CDR3 length: 11 residues. Per the germline V gene, CDR1 is DFQATT and CDR2 is SNEGSKA (reference sequence). CDR3 region: CSVKKEYGYTF. The CDR3 bases are TGCAGCGTCAAGAAAGAGTATGGCTACACCTTC.

V and J are TRBV7-2 and TRBJ2-5, with 7 bases that match TRBD1. The CDR3 is made up of 13 amino acids. The germline V gene encodes CDR1 SGHTA and CDR2 FQGNSA. With 6 bases clipped from V and 4 bases from J, the junction kept 5 bases outside the gene matches. The DNA for the CDR3 is TGTGCCAGCAGGACAGGGACGAGAGAGACCCAGTACTTC. Translation gives CASRTGTRETQYF.

V usage is TRBV11-2 and J usage is TRBJ1-2; no clear D gene. The V gene's germline CDR1 is SGHAT and CDR2 FQNNGV. V dropped 0 bases and J dropped 0 bases, with 8 bases sitting between them. The CDR3 contains 15 residues. The DNA of the CDR3 is TGTGCCAGCAGCTTAGAGGCAGTTACTAACTATGGCTACACCTTC. Translating it yields CASSLEAVTNYGYTF.

V usage is TRBV5-4 and J usage is TRBJ2-7; 7 bases line up with TRBD1. CDR1 is SGHNT and CDR2 is YYREEE in the germline V gene (reference sequence). The CDR3 loop spans 15 amino acids. V was pared by 4 bases and J by 3 bases, with 10 bases of the junction left unmatched. The CDR3 reads CASSRGASGGYEQYF. The CDR3, as DNA: TGTGCCAGCAGCCGTGGGGCATCAGGGGGCTACGAGCAGTACTTC.

The CDR3 here is CASADMNTEAFF. The CDR3 DNA is TGTGCCAGCGCCGACATGAACACTGAAGCTTTCTTT. The chain recombines TRBV28 with TRBJ1-1, with no clear D. Germline V lookup: CDR1 MDHEN, CDR2 SYDVKM. This CDR3 spans 12 amino acids. V was cut by 8 bases and J by 0 bases, with 7 bases left in between.

This clone came up a few times. The rearrangement uses TRBV30 and TRBJ1-2, with a tentative D call TRBD1 (6 bases). Germline loops: CDR1 GTSNPN, CDR2 SVGIG (reference sequence). V lost 3 bases to trimming and J lost 8 bases, with 22 bases between them. The CDR3 extends over 15 amino acids. The CDR3 sequence is CAWRELQGVLWGYTF. In DNA form, the CDR3 reads TGTGCCTGGAGAGAGCTACAGGGTGTACTATGGGGCTACACCTTC.

This clone was seen once. The rearrangement joins TRBV30 to TRBJ1-3; TRBD1 aligns across 7 bases. J gave up 3 bases and V 2 bases, and 4 bases lay outside the gene matches. Germline V gene data show CDR1 as GTSNPN and CDR2 as SVGIG (reference sequence). The CDR3 has 14 amino acids. CDR3 in amino acids: CAWSRQGGGNTIYF. In DNA form, the CDR3 reads TGTGCCTGGAGTCGACAGGGAGGTGGAAACACCATATATTTT.

The gene calls are TRBV7-8 and TRBJ1-2, with 10 bases fitting TRBD1. V gave up 5 bases and J gave up 2 bases; unmatched junction bases: 11. The CDR3 is 17 amino acids. The germline V gene has CDR1 SGHVS and CDR2 FQNEAQ. CDR3 loop: CASSRQVGTGENYGYTF. The CDR3 nucleotides are TGTGCCAGCAGCCGCCAGGTGGGGACAGGGGAAAACTATGGCTACACCTTC.

This clone is a singleton in its sample. The genes are TRBV13 and TRBJ2-7, with D unresolved. The germline CDR1 and CDR2 sequences are PRHDT and FYEKMQ (reference sequence). Trimming pared 2 bases from V and 1 base from J, leaving 6 bases between. The CDR3 is made up of 13 amino acids. The CDR3 coding sequence is TGTGCCAGCAGCTTAAGAGTTTCCTACGAGCAGTACTTC. It translates to CASSLRVSYEQYF. The variable domain in full, with the rest retrieved from reference TRBV13 and TRBJ2-7, is AAGVIQSPRHLIKEKRETATLKCYPIPRHDTVYWYQQGPGQDPQFLISFYEKMQSDKGSIPDRFSAQQFSDYHSELNMSSLELGDSALYFCASSLRVSYEQYFGPGTRLTVT.

V usage is TRBV12-1 and J usage is TRBJ2-7; the D call in the table, TRBD2, was not verified against the DNA. TRBV12-1 is labeled a pseudogene. The CDR3 length is 16 residues. CDR3 coding DNA: TGTGCCAGCAGCTCCTCCGGGACTAGCGACACCCTAGGGCAGTACTTC. Translation gives CASSSSGTSDTLGQYF.

A single count supports this clone. The gene calls are TRBV19 and TRBJ1-4; 10 nucleotides align to TRBD1. With 5 bases clipped from V and 7 bases from J, the junction kept 10 bases outside the gene matches. The germline V gene has CDR1 LNHDA and CDR2 SQIVND (reference sequence). The CDR3 consists of 16 residues. The DNA of the CDR3 is TGTGCCAGTAGTGCGGGGACAGGGGTGAAGCGTGAAAAACTGTTTTTT. It yields the protein CASSAGTGVKREKLFF.

The chain has TRBV5-1 and TRBJ2-1; TRBD1 might be the D (6 bases). Germline values: CDR1 SGHRS, CDR2 YFSETQ. Trimming pared 0 bases from V and 5 bases from J, leaving 9 bases between. The CDR3 length is 14 residues. CDR3 in amino acids: CASSLAGQNNEQFF. In DNA, the CDR3 is TGCGCCAGCAGCTTGGCCGGACAGAACAATGAGCAGTTCTTC.

The chain uses TRBV5-1 and TRBJ2-1; the D is unclear. The germline V gene has CDR1 SGHRS and CDR2 YFSETQ. The CDR3 totals 13 residues. Trimming took 5 bases from V and 2 from J, leaving 8 bases between them. The DNA for the CDR3 is TGCGCCAGCAGGGAGTCGCCCTACAATGAGCAGTTCTTC. It codes for CASRESPYNEQFF.

In DNA form, the CDR3 reads TGTGCCAGTCTCCTAGGACAGGGGATGGGAGAGCAGTACTTC. Translation: CASLLGQGMGEQYF. The rearrangement uses TRBV6-5 and TRBJ2-7, with TRBD1 identical over 9 bases. Trimming at V came to 9 bases and at J to 7 bases, leaving 13 bases not matched to a gene. This CDR3 contains 14 residues. The V gene's germline CDR1 is MNHEY and CDR2 SVGAGI.

The V and J genes are TRBV9 and TRBJ2-3; D possibly corresponds to TRBD2 (6 bases). Trimming took off 1 base at V and 2 bases at J, with 14 bases between the two ends. Germline lookup yields CDR1 SGDLS and CDR2 YYNGEE. The CDR3 is made up of 16 amino acids. The DNA of the CDR3 is TGTGCCAGCAGCGTATCGGGGACTGGATACACAGATACGCAGTATTTT. Protein: CASSVSGTGYTDTQYF.

The V gene is TRBV6-4, the J gene TRBJ2-2; 9 bases map to TRBD1. The CDR3 is made up of 14 amino acids. CDR1 and CDR2 (germline): MRHNA, SNTAGT. V was clipped by 4 bases and J by 5 bases; unmatched bases: 2. Here the CDR3 DNA reads TGTGCCAGCAGTGGGGGACAGGGAACCGGGGAGCTGTTTTTT. Amino acids: CASSGGQGTGELFF.